This T cell receptor beta chain was recovered during a study of blood T cell repertoires in COVID-19. Sequencing used immunoSEQ multiplex PCR; TCRdb keeps in-frame clones, though not all of them. The table lists roughly 200,000 clones, around 86% of them singletons. Germline lookup yields CDR1 MNHEY and CDR2 SVGAGI. After removal of 5 bases from V and 5 bases from J, the junction contained 6 bases not matched to a gene. The CDR3 is made up of 14 amino acids. The V call is TRBV6-5, the J call TRBJ1-3; TRBD1 agrees at 7 bases. Sequencing was carried out using PBMCs or T cells enriched from blood (not recorded which). The sequence was collected from a woman aged 40-49 years with acute COVID-19. The CDR3 reads CASSNGDSRNTIYF. The CDR3 DNA sequence: TGTGCCAGCAGTAACGGGGACAGTAGAAACACCATATATTTT.